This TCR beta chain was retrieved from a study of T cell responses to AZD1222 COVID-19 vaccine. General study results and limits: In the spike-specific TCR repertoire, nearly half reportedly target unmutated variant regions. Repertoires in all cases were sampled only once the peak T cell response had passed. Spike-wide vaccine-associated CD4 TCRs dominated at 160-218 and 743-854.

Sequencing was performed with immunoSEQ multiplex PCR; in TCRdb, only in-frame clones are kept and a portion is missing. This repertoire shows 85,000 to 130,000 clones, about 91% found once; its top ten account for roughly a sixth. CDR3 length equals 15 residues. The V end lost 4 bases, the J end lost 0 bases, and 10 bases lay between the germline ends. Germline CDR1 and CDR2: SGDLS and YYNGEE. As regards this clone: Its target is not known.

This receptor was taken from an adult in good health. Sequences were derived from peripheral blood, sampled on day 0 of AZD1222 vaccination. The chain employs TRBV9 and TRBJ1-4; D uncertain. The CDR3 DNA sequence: TGTGCCAGCAGCCCAAGAACAGCAACTAATGAAAAACTGTTTTTT. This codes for CASSPRTATNEKLFF. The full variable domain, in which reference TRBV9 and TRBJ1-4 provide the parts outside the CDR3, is DSGVTQTPKHLITATGQRVTLRCSPRSGDLSVYWYQQSLDQGLQFLIQYYNGEERAKGNILERFSAQQFPDLHSELNLSSLELGDSALYFCASSPRTATNEKLFFGSGTQLSVL.